These T cell receptor beta chains were read from a single sample in a study of T cell responses to AZD1222 COVID-19 vaccine. Sequenced by immunoSEQ multiplex PCR; TCRdb stores in-frame clones only, minus some. Found here are fewer than 150,000 clones, around 89% of them singletons; the top ten hold approximately 7.1%. This specimen was peripheral blood, taken 28 days after the second AZD1222 dose. The receptors come from an adult who received the AZD1222 COVID-19 vaccine. Each CDR3 is given with its conserved first and last residue. Each record gives: J gene, CDR3 length, V gene, clone size, D gene, CDR3 DNA, CDR3 protein. D genes are given only for firm matches. Rows give clone size only sometimes, using once, few, many, or a class for an expanded clone.

j_gene: TRBJ1-1; len: 12; v_gene: TRBV6-5; abundance: -; d_gene: -; CDR3nt: TGTGCCAGCAGTTACTCGATGAGTGTGGCTTTCTTT; CDR3aa: CASSYSMSVAFF
j_gene: TRBJ1-6; len: 14; v_gene: TRBV30; abundance: -; d_gene: -; CDR3nt: TGTGCCTGGAGAGCGAGGGGGGGGAATTCACCCCTCCACTTT; CDR3aa: CAWRARGGNSPLHF
j_gene: TRBJ2-7; len: 14; v_gene: TRBV14; abundance: -; d_gene: TRBD1; CDR3nt: TGTGCCAGCAGGGTGACAGGGGCACCCTACGAGCAGTACTTC; CDR3aa: CASRVTGAPYEQYF
j_gene: TRBJ2-1; len: 15; v_gene: TRBV7-8; abundance: -; d_gene: -; CDR3nt: TGTGCCAGCAGCTTAGCCCCAGGGGCCAGGAATGAGCAGTTCTTC; CDR3aa: CASSLAPGARNEQFF
j_gene: TRBJ2-3; len: 15; v_gene: TRBV18; abundance: -; d_gene: -; CDR3nt: TGTGCCAGCTCACCAGGAGAATCCACCGCTTTCATGCAGTATTTT; CDR3aa: CASSPGESTAFMQYF
j_gene: TRBJ1-4; len: 13; v_gene: TRBV19; abundance: -; d_gene: -; CDR3nt: TGTGCCAGTTCCGACAGAGGAAATGAAAAACTGTTTTTT; CDR3aa: CASSDRGNEKLFF
j_gene: TRBJ2-2; len: 16; v_gene: TRBV4-2; abundance: -; d_gene: -; CDR3nt: TGTGCCAGCAGCCAAGATTGGAACAGACAAACCGGGGAGCTGTTTTTT; CDR3aa: CASSQDWNRQTGELFF
j_gene: TRBJ1-2; len: 13; v_gene: TRBV19; abundance: once; d_gene: -; CDR3nt: TGTGCCAGTAGTATAGATCAAATAGGTGGCTACACCTTC; CDR3aa: CASSIDQIGGYTF
j_gene: TRBJ2-7; len: 15; v_gene: TRBV6-5; abundance: -; d_gene: -; CDR3nt: TGTGCCAGCAGTTACAGTAGGGATATCGCCTACGAGCAGTACTTC; CDR3aa: CASSYSRDIAYEQYF
j_gene: TRBJ1-4; len: 14; v_gene: TRBV5-1; abundance: once; d_gene: -; CDR3nt: TGCGCCAGCAGCCTGACAGTTGAGAATGAAAAACTGTTTTTT; CDR3aa: CASSLTVENEKLFF
j_gene: TRBJ2-3; len: 14; v_gene: TRBV2; abundance: -; d_gene: TRBD2; CDR3nt: TGTGCCAGCAGGTCTAGCGGTAAAACAGATACGCAGTATTTT; CDR3aa: CASRSSGKTDTQYF
j_gene: TRBJ2-7; len: 13; v_gene: TRBV28; abundance: -; d_gene: -; CDR3nt: TGTGCCAGCAGTTGGGGTGAAACCTACGAGCAGTACTTC; CDR3aa: CASSWGETYEQYF
j_gene: TRBJ1-1; len: 15; v_gene: TRBV3-1/TRBV3-2; abundance: -; d_gene: TRBD1; CDR3nt: TGTGCCAGCAGCCAAGGAGACAGGGTTATCACTGAAGCTTTCTTT; CDR3aa: CASSQGDRVITEAFF
j_gene: TRBJ2-7; len: 16; v_gene: TRBV5-1; abundance: -; d_gene: -; CDR3nt: TGCGCCAGCAGCTATGGTAGGGGCGACGGCTCCTACGAGCAGTACTTC; CDR3aa: CASSYGRGDGSYEQYF
j_gene: TRBJ2-7; len: 13; v_gene: TRBV12-3/TRBV12-4; abundance: -; d_gene: -; CDR3nt: TGTGCCAGCAGGCGACAGGTCCGGGCTGTGCAGTACTTC; CDR3aa: CASRRQVRAVQYF
j_gene: TRBJ2-1; len: 12; v_gene: TRBV5-1; abundance: -; d_gene: -; CDR3nt: TGCGCCAGCAGCTTCTCCGCGTATGAGCAGTTCTTC; CDR3aa: CASSFSAYEQFF
j_gene: TRBJ1-2; len: 14; v_gene: TRBV19; abundance: -; d_gene: -; CDR3nt: TGTGCCAGTAGTATCTCCCCTTTTAACTATGGCTACACCTTC; CDR3aa: CASSISPFNYGYTF
j_gene: TRBJ1-1; len: 16; v_gene: TRBV5-1; abundance: -; d_gene: TRBD1; CDR3nt: TGCGCCAGCAGTCAAACAGGGGGCGGGACGAACACTGAAGCTTTCTTT; CDR3aa: CASSQTGGGTNTEAFF
j_gene: TRBJ2-1; len: 15; v_gene: TRBV9; abundance: -; d_gene: -; CDR3nt: TGTGCCAGCAGCGTAGGGGATAGCTCCTACAATGAGCAGTTCTTC; CDR3aa: CASSVGDSSYNEQFF
j_gene: TRBJ1-2; len: 14; v_gene: TRBV19; abundance: -; d_gene: -; CDR3nt: TGTGCCAGTAGTTTCGGGGCGCATCTCTATGGCTACACCTTC; CDR3aa: CASSFGAHLYGYTF
j_gene: TRBJ2-1; len: 16; v_gene: TRBV7-2; abundance: -; d_gene: TRBD2; CDR3nt: TGTGCCAGCAGCGCGACATCTAGCGGGAGGACTAATGAGCAGTTCTTC; CDR3aa: CASSATSSGRTNEQFF
j_gene: TRBJ1-1; len: 17; v_gene: TRBV3-1/TRBV3-2; abundance: -; d_gene: TRBD1; CDR3nt: TGTGCCAGCAGCCAAACCCCGGGACAGGGGACGAACACTGAAGCTTTCTTT; CDR3aa: CASSQTPGQGTNTEAFF
j_gene: TRBJ1-2; len: 13; v_gene: TRBV19; abundance: -; d_gene: TRBD1; CDR3nt: TGTGCCAGTAAGGACAGGGTCCCTGGCGGCTACACCTTC; CDR3aa: CASKDRVPGGYTF
j_gene: TRBJ2-1; len: 13; v_gene: TRBV30; abundance: -; d_gene: -; CDR3nt: TGTGCCTGGAGCCCCGGATTGTTCAATGAGCAGTTCTTC; CDR3aa: CAWSPGLFNEQFF
j_gene: TRBJ2-1; len: 15; v_gene: TRBV6-5; abundance: few; d_gene: -; CDR3nt: TGTGCCAGCAGTCAGAACTGGCGGTCCTACAATGAGCAGTTCTTC; CDR3aa: CASSQNWRSYNEQFF
j_gene: TRBJ2-7; len: 11; v_gene: TRBV5-6; abundance: -; d_gene: -; CDR3nt: TGTGCCAGCAGCATCGGGACCGAGCAGTACTTC; CDR3aa: CASSIGTEQYF
j_gene: TRBJ1-6; len: 14; v_gene: TRBV27; abundance: -; d_gene: TRBD1; CDR3nt: TGTGCCAGCAGTTTCGGACAGGAAAATTCACCCCTCCACTTT; CDR3aa: CASSFGQENSPLHF
j_gene: TRBJ2-5; len: 14; v_gene: TRBV6-5; abundance: -; d_gene: -; CDR3nt: TGTGCCAGCAGTTACTCGGCCAGAGAAGAGACCCAGTACTTC; CDR3aa: CASSYSAREETQYF
j_gene: TRBJ1-3; len: 14; v_gene: TRBV6-2/TRBV6-3; abundance: -; d_gene: -; CDR3nt: TGTGCCAGCAGTCCACAGATCTCTGGAAACACCATATATTTT; CDR3aa: CASSPQISGNTIYF
j_gene: TRBJ2-6; len: 15; v_gene: TRBV7-3; abundance: -; d_gene: TRBD1; CDR3nt: TGTGCCAGCCGACGACAGGGTTCTGGGGCCAACGTCCTGACTTTC; CDR3aa: CASRRQGSGANVLTF
j_gene: TRBJ1-1; len: 15; v_gene: TRBV18; abundance: -; d_gene: TRBD1; CDR3nt: TGTGCCAGCTCACCAAGCCGCACAGGGGGAGTAGGAGCTTTCTTT; CDR3aa: CASSPSRTGGVGAFF
j_gene: TRBJ2-7; len: 18; v_gene: TRBV7-2; abundance: once; d_gene: -; CDR3nt: TGTGCCAGCAGCCCAAACGCAGGGAGTAGTTGGCAAACCTACGAGCAGTACTTC; CDR3aa: CASSPNAGSSWQTYEQYF
j_gene: TRBJ2-5; len: 13; v_gene: TRBV3-1/TRBV3-2; abundance: -; d_gene: -; CDR3nt: TGTGCCAGCAAGGGTAGAGGGGCAGAGACCCAGTACTTC; CDR3aa: CASKGRGAETQYF
j_gene: TRBJ1-1; len: 15; v_gene: TRBV21-1; abundance: -; d_gene: -; CDR3nt: TGTGCCAGCCCCGGGGACAGGAATGGTGACACTGAAGCTTTCTTT; CDR3aa: CASPGDRNGDTEAFF
j_gene: TRBJ2-1; len: 15; v_gene: TRBV6-5; abundance: -; d_gene: TRBD2; CDR3nt: TGTGCCAGCAGTCCGCTAGCGGAAGCTTACAATGAGCAGTTCTTC; CDR3aa: CASSPLAEAYNEQFF
j_gene: TRBJ2-7; len: 13; v_gene: TRBV7-8; abundance: -; d_gene: -; CDR3nt: TGTGCCAGCAGCTCGAGACTCGTTAACGAGCAGTACTTC; CDR3aa: CASSSRLVNEQYF
j_gene: TRBJ2-3; len: 14; v_gene: TRBV15; abundance: -; d_gene: -; CDR3nt: TGTGCCACCAGCCCCAGCACCCCCGGGGATACGCAGTATTTT; CDR3aa: CATSPSTPGDTQYF
j_gene: TRBJ2-7; len: 12; v_gene: TRBV5-4; abundance: -; d_gene: -; CDR3nt: TGTGCCAGCAGCTTAACAGACTACGAGCAGTACTTC; CDR3aa: CASSLTDYEQYF
j_gene: TRBJ2-7; len: 15; v_gene: TRBV10-3; abundance: -; d_gene: TRBD1; CDR3nt: TGTGCCATCAGCGAGGGACAGGGTAGCCCGTTCGAGCAGTACTTC; CDR3aa: CAISEGQGSPFEQYF
j_gene: TRBJ2-7; len: 12; v_gene: TRBV6-5; abundance: few; d_gene: -; CDR3nt: TGTGCCAGCAGTAATAGGGGCTACGAGCAGTACTTC; CDR3aa: CASSNRGYEQYF
j_gene: TRBJ2-1; len: 13; v_gene: TRBV12-3/TRBV12-4; abundance: -; d_gene: -; CDR3nt: TGTGCCAGCAGTGCCCCAACTAGCTTTGAGCAGTTCTTC; CDR3aa: CASSAPTSFEQFF
j_gene: TRBJ1-6; len: 15; v_gene: TRBV6-5; abundance: -; d_gene: -; CDR3nt: TGTGCAGTTGGTAGGGTGAGCTCCTATAATTCACCCCTCCACTTT; CDR3aa: CAVGRVSSYNSPLHF
j_gene: TRBJ2-3; len: 16; v_gene: TRBV5-1; abundance: -; d_gene: TRBD2; CDR3nt: TGCGCCAGCAGCCCGGAGCCTGCGGGGGGACGATATACGCAGTATTTT; CDR3aa: CASSPEPAGGRYTQYF
j_gene: TRBJ2-1; len: 15; v_gene: TRBV5-8; abundance: -; d_gene: -; CDR3nt: TGTGCCAGCAGCTTGGGGCCGAGCTCCTACAATGAGCAGTTCTTC; CDR3aa: CASSLGPSSYNEQFF
j_gene: TRBJ2-1; len: 14; v_gene: TRBV10-3; abundance: -; d_gene: TRBD2; CDR3nt: TGTGCCATCCAAACTAGCGGGAGCTACAATGAGCAGTTCTTC; CDR3aa: CAIQTSGSYNEQFF
j_gene: TRBJ1-3; len: 13; v_gene: TRBV7-2; abundance: -; d_gene: -; CDR3nt: TGTGCCAGCAGTGCGCGCTCTGGAAACACCATATATTTT; CDR3aa: CASSARSGNTIYF
j_gene: TRBJ2-7; len: 13; v_gene: TRBV5-4; abundance: -; d_gene: -; CDR3nt: TGTGCCAGCCGACAGGCCTACTCCTACGAGCAGTACTTC; CDR3aa: CASRQAYSYEQYF
j_gene: TRBJ2-1; len: 14; v_gene: TRBV13; abundance: -; d_gene: TRBD2; CDR3nt: TGTGCCACTCCTAGCGGGACTCGCCACAATGAGCAGTTCTTC; CDR3aa: CATPSGTRHNEQFF
j_gene: TRBJ1-4; len: 15; v_gene: TRBV2; abundance: -; d_gene: -; CDR3nt: TGTGCCAGCAGCCCTGCACGTCGGCAACATGAAAAACTGTTTTTT; CDR3aa: CASSPARRQHEKLFF
j_gene: TRBJ1-6; len: 16; v_gene: TRBV28; abundance: -; d_gene: TRBD1; CDR3nt: TGTGCCAGCACCTACCAGGGGGGGACAGGAGAAGCACCCCTCCACTTT; CDR3aa: CASTYQGGTGEAPLHF
j_gene: TRBJ2-7; len: 14; v_gene: TRBV24-1; abundance: few; d_gene: -; CDR3nt: TGTGCCACCAGTGACGTAGGACAGCCCTACGAGCAGTACTTC; CDR3aa: CATSDVGQPYEQYF
j_gene: TRBJ2-7; len: 16; v_gene: TRBV6-5; abundance: -; d_gene: TRBD2; CDR3nt: TGTGCCAGCAGTTACTCCGAGCGGGAGATGCTCTACGAGCAGTACTTC; CDR3aa: CASSYSEREMLYEQYF